The 31 T cell receptor beta chains reported below all come from one sample, sequenced in a study of beta chain features in type 1 diabetes. Expressed TCRB transcripts were sequenced, since all the RNA that had been isolated was reverse transcribed. Repertoires were generated with immunoSEQ multiplex PCR, while TCRdb's copy carries only in-frame clones and drops some. The table records about 340,000 clones, around 7.6% of them present only once. Material for sequencing was central memory CD4+ T cells from blood. These receptors all stem from a young woman in good health.

There are a few counts of this clone. The rearrangement joins TRBV28 to TRBJ2-1; 8 bases are a match to TRBD2. Germline V CDR1 and CDR2: MDHEN, SYDVKM. This CDR3 spans 17 amino acids. Trimming took 6 bases from V and 0 from J; bases not matched to a gene: 10. The chain's CDR3 is CASRKVPGTSSYNEQFF. CDR3 coding DNA: TGTGCCAGCAGGAAGGTACCGGGGACTAGCTCCTACAATGAGCAGTTCTTC.

The chain links TRBV4-2 to TRBJ2-1, with D possibly matching TRBD2 (6 bases). The germline V and J ends were trimmed by 1 base and 8 bases, with 12 bases remaining between them. This CDR3 spans 14 amino acids. CDR1 and CDR2 (germline): LGHNA, YNFKEQ. CDR3 region: CASSQAGVADEQFF. The CDR3 DNA sequence: TGTGCCAGCAGCCAAGCGGGAGTTGCCGATGAGCAGTTCTTC.

This clone has more than one count but fewer than ten. The chain joins TRBV25-1 to TRBJ2-3; 12 positions agree with TRBD2. Unmatched junction bases numbered 4, after V lost 3 bases and J lost 0 bases. The CDR3 length is 17 residues. Germline V lookup: CDR1 MGHDK, CDR2 SYGVNS. DNA for the CDR3: TGTGCCAGCAGTGATTCCGGGACTAGCGGGAGCACAGATACGCAGTATTTT. It is translated as CASSDSGTSGSTDTQYF.

The chain uses TRBV14 and TRBJ2-6; either TRBD1 or TRBD2 may supply D (5 bases each). The germline V and J ends were trimmed by 0 bases and 2 bases, with 5 bases remaining between them. Germline-derived CDR1 and CDR2 are SGHDN and FVKESK. The CDR3 extends over 15 amino acids. The CDR3 protein is CASSQEGAGANVLTF. The CDR3 nucleotides read TGTGCCAGCAGCCAAGAGGGGGCTGGGGCCAACGTCCTGACTTTC.

This clone was seen only a few times. The chain employs TRBV11-2 and TRBJ2-2; 8 bases map to TRBD2. The CDR3 consists of 16 residues. The V segment lost 5 bases and the J segment 5 bases; nucleotides outside the gene matches: 10. Per germline, CDR1 SGHAT and CDR2 FQNNGV. The CDR3 protein is CASSPGVSSGTGELFF. For the CDR3, the DNA is TGTGCCAGCAGCCCAGGCGTGTCTAGCGGGACCGGGGAGCTGTTTTTT.

The rearrangement links TRBV7-3 to TRBJ2-2; TRBD1 or TRBD2 may be the D gene (6 bases each). Germline assignment: CDR1 SGHTA and CDR2 FQGTGA. Trimming left V 4 bases short and J 4 bases short, with 16 bases between. CDR3 length: 16 residues. CDR3 sequence (DNA): TGTGCCAGCAGCTCCCGAGGGGGAGGCGGCACCGGGGAGCTGTTTTTT. It encodes CASSSRGGGGTGELFF. The full variable domain, with the rest looked up from reference TRBV7-3 and TRBJ2-2, is GAGVSQTPSNKVTEKGKYVELRCDPISGHTALYWYRQSLGQGPEFLIYFQGTGAADDSGLPNDRFFAVRPEGSVSTLKIQRTERGDSAVYLCASSSRGGGGTGELFFGEGSRLTVL.

In its sample, this clone was seen a few times. The chain uses TRBV6-5 and TRBJ2-6, with D possibly matching TRBD1 (6 bases). The CDR3 is 15 amino acids. Trimming shortened V by 2 bases and J by 3 bases, and 8 bases separated the two germline ends. Germline CDR1 MNHEY, CDR2 SVGAGI. CDR3 in DNA: TGTGCCAGCAGTTACGGGGGCGGTGGGGCCAACGTCCTGACTTTC. It specifies CASSYGGGGANVLTF.

This clone has at least ten counts. The rearrangement links TRBV6-6 to TRBJ2-1; possible D gene TRBD2, 5 bases. In germline, CDR1 is MNHNY, CDR2 SVGAGI (reference sequence). Trimming removed 3 bases at V and 3 bases at J, with 12 bases between. The CDR3 sequence is 15 residues long. DNA of the CDR3: TGTGCCAGCAGTTATCGAGCGGACGGCTACAATGAGCAGTTCTTC. Amino acid sequence: CASSYRADGYNEQFF.

Ten or more counts support this clone. The chain has TRBV14 and TRBJ1-1; 7 bases are a match to TRBD1. This CDR3 has 13 residues. Germline V gene sequence: CDR1 SGHDN, CDR2 FVKESK. V trimming: 2 bases; J trimming: 7 bases; junction bases outside the gene matches: 4. CDR3 DNA sequence: TGTGCCAGCAGCCAATCTCGACAGGGTGAAGCTTTCTTT. Encoded protein: CASSQSRQGEAFF.

The V gene is TRBV28, the J gene TRBJ2-4, with 11 bases fitting TRBD2. The CDR3 is made up of 19 amino acids. Per germline, CDR1 MDHEN and CDR2 SYDVKM. The trim removed 3 bases at V and 3 bases at J, leaving 13 bases unmatched. The CDR3 DNA reads TGTGCCAGCAGTTTCCTTAGCGGGAGGGCCGGTGGGGGCAAAAACATTCAGTACTTC. Protein product: CASSFLSGRAGGGKNIQYF.

At least ten counts were recorded for this clone. The chain uses TRBV11-2 and TRBJ2-5; the D is unclear. The CDR3 runs to 13 residues. V was cut by 0 bases and J by 9 bases, with 11 bases left in between. CDR1 is SGHAT, CDR2 FQNNGV, per germline. Written as DNA, the CDR3 is TGTGCCAGCAGCTTAGAGACGTTTTCGGCCCAGTACTTC. The encoded protein is CASSLETFSAQYF.

Many counts were recorded for this clone. This chain links TRBV10-3 with TRBJ2-1; D is perhaps TRBD2 (6 bases). CDR1 and CDR2 from the germline V gene are ENHRY and SYGVKD. Between the trimmed V and J ends, which lost 4 bases and 8 bases, there was a span of 9 bases. This CDR3 is 12 amino acids long. CDR3 sequence: CAISGEVHEQFF. The CDR3 DNA reads TGTGCCATCAGTGGGGAGGTCCATGAGCAGTTCTTC.

This clone turned up a few times. This sample also contains other DNA sequences that code for the same CDR3. The chain employs TRBV2 and TRBJ1-5; tentatively, D is TRBD1 (5 bases). Germline CDR1 and CDR2: SNHLY and FYNNEI. The CDR3 covers 13 residues. The V and J ends lost 4 bases and 1 base respectively, with 5 bases between them. DNA of the CDR3: TGTGCCAGCAGTGGGGACAGCAATCAGCCCCAGCATTTT. Translation: CASSGDSNQPQHF.

This clone was seen only a few times. J is TRBJ1-5 and V is TRBV5-6, with D possibly TRBD1 on 5 matching bases. Germline assignment: CDR1 SGHDT and CDR2 YYEEEE. The CDR3 runs 16 residues. Trimming removed 0 bases from V and 1 base from J, with 11 bases in between. The CDR3 DNA is TGTGCCAGCAGCTTGGGGATCTGGGGGAGCAATCAGCCCCAGCATTTT. This encodes CASSLGIWGSNQPQHF.

This clone was observed a few times. This same CDR3 is encoded by further DNA sequences in the sample. The rearrangement links TRBV9 to TRBJ2-5; no definite D call. CDR1 and CDR2 (germline): SGDLS, YYNGEE. This CDR3 contains 16 residues. V was clipped by 4 bases and J by 4 bases, with 20 bases between them. Here the CDR3 DNA reads TGTGCCAGCAGCTCGGGTCCCCAGGCCGGACGAGAGACCCAGTACTTC. Amino acids: CASSSGPQAGRETQYF.

This clone was picked up a small number of times. V usage is TRBV11-2 and J usage is TRBJ2-1; 8 bases agree with TRBD2. The CDR3 runs 16 residues. In germline, CDR1 is SGHAT, CDR2 FQNNGV. Unmatched junction bases numbered 12, after V lost 5 bases and J lost 6 bases. The CDR3 reads CASSPSGGRTGNEQFF. The CDR3 DNA reads TGTGCCAGCAGCCCTAGCGGCGGGAGGACGGGCAATGAGCAGTTCTTC.

This chain joins TRBV28 and TRBJ1-2; D call uncertain. The CDR3 sequence is 14 residues long. CDR1 is MDHEN, CDR2 SYDVKM, per germline. The ends were cut back, 3 bases at V and 2 bases at J, with 10 bases in the middle. CDR3 sequence reads: CASSLWEVNYGYTF. Here the CDR3 DNA reads TGTGCCAGCAGTTTGTGGGAGGTGAACTATGGCTACACCTTC.

This clone was seen more than once but under ten times. J is TRBJ2-5 and V is TRBV27; D is possibly TRBD2 (6 bases). Trimming left V 3 bases short and J 11 bases short, with 16 bases between. The CDR3 sequence is 13 residues long. Germline lookup yields CDR1 MNHEY and CDR2 SMNVEV (reference sequence). CDR3 protein: CASSLRGAGNQYF. CDR3 nucleotides: TGTGCCAGCAGTTTGCGGGGAGCGGGCAATCAGTACTTC.

This clone came up a few times. The chain combines TRBV4-2 with TRBJ1-4; D call uncertain. In germline, CDR1 is LGHNA, CDR2 YNFKEQ. Between the trimmed V and J ends, which lost 1 base and 0 bases, there was a span of 12 bases. The CDR3 has 17 residues. CDR3 protein: CASSQGRHRATNEKLFF. CDR3 nucleotides: TGTGCCAGCAGCCAAGGTCGTCACCGAGCAACTAATGAAAAACTGTTTTTT.

J is TRBJ2-1 and V is TRBV10-2, with 9 nucleotides matching TRBD1. The CDR3 consists of 14 residues. J gave up 6 bases and V 8 bases, and 8 bases lay outside the gene matches. Looked up from germline, CDR1 is WSHSY and CDR2 is SAAADI. CDR3 sequence (DNA): TGCGCCAGCCTTCGGGGACAGGGCATCAATGAGCAGTTCTTC. This encodes CASLRGQGINEQFF.

This rearrangement joins TRBV5-1 to TRBJ2-5; TRBD2 agrees at 8 bases. There are 14 residues in the CDR3. Unmatched junction bases numbered 8, after V lost 4 bases and J lost 6 bases. Germline V gene lookup returns CDR1 SGHRS and CDR2 YFSETQ. The CDR3 loop is CASSDQAGEKTQYF. CDR3 DNA sequence: TGCGCCAGCAGCGACCAAGCGGGAGAAAAGACCCAGTACTTC.

This clone has just a few counts. This may arise from a read error, as a much more abundant clone is one base away. The chain is built from TRBV13 and TRBJ2-7; TRBD1 agrees at 9 bases. Germline trimming cut 3 bases from V and 2 bases from J; bases unmatched to any gene: 2. The CDR3 sequence is 14 residues long. Germline V CDR1 and CDR2: PRHDT, FYEKMQ (reference sequence). CDR3: CASSFRDRAYEQYF. CDR3 nucleotides: TGTGCCAGCAGCTTCCGGGACAGGGCCTACGAGCAGTACTTC.

This clone was recorded a few times. The V gene is TRBV7-2, the J gene TRBJ1-5; 8 bases map to TRBD1. Trimming removed 1 base from V and 6 bases from J; junction bases left unmatched: 5. This CDR3 has 15 amino acids. CDR1 SGHTA and CDR2 FQGNSA come from the germline V gene. The CDR3 region has the DNA TGTGCCAGCAGCTTAGGTCAGGGGGCGAGTCAGCCCCAGCATTTT. This encodes CASSLGQGASQPQHF.

This clone was seen a handful of times. The CDR3 DNA follows: TGTGCCAGCAGCCCTCTGGGGGCGAGCAATGAGCAGTTCTTC. It is translated as CASSPLGASNEQFF. The J gene is TRBJ2-1, the V gene TRBV7-3; tentative D call: TRBD1 (6 bases). CDR1 and CDR2 (germline): SGHTA, FQGTGA. Deletions cut 5 bases from V and 6 bases from J, with 14 bases between. The CDR3 is made up of 14 amino acids.

This chain uses TRBV2 with TRBJ2-1; D not certain. The germline V and J ends were trimmed by 5 bases and 0 bases, with 11 bases remaining between them. This CDR3 contains 15 residues. The germline V gene encodes CDR1 SNHLY and CDR2 FYNNEI. DNA of the CDR3: TGTGCCAGCAGTCCCGGGCCAAGCTCCTACAATGAGCAGTTCTTC. Protein: CASSPGPSSYNEQFF.

This chain connects TRBV18 to TRBJ2-7, with D unclear. With 4 bases removed from V and 13 bases from J, the gap between germline ends came to 17 bases. The germline V gene encodes CDR1 KGHSH and CDR2 LQKENI. CDR3 length equals 12 residues. CDR3 loop: CASSLPDTNPYF. In DNA form, the CDR3 reads TGTGCCAGCTCACTACCAGATACTAACCCATACTTC.

The V gene is TRBV5-1, the J gene TRBJ1-4; TRBD1 agrees at 8 bases. The germline gives CDR1 SGHRS, CDR2 YFSETQ. The CDR3 sequence is 15 residues long. J gave up 7 bases and V 0 bases, and 5 bases lay outside the gene matches. The CDR3 reads CASSLAQGASEKLFF. DNA of the CDR3: TGCGCCAGCAGCTTGGCTCAGGGGGCGAGTGAAAAACTGTTTTTT.

This clone was seen a handful of times. The gene calls are TRBV7-2 and TRBJ2-3; D is unresolved. Germline CDR1 SGHTA, CDR2 FQGNSA. The CDR3 loop spans 13 amino acids. The germline V and J ends were trimmed by 3 bases and 1 base, with 5 bases remaining between them. CDR3 loop: CASSFVGTDTQYF. The CDR3 DNA reads as TGTGCCAGCAGCTTTGTGGGCACAGATACGCAGTATTTT. The full variable domain, in which reference TRBV7-2 and TRBJ2-3 provide the parts outside the CDR3, is GAGVSQSPSNKVTEKGKDVELRCDPISGHTALYWYRQSLGQGLEFLIYFQGNSAPDKSGLPSDRFSAERTGGSVSTLTIQRTQQEDSAVYLCASSFVGTDTQYFGPGTRLTVL.

This clone was recorded a few times. The V call is TRBV10-1, the J call TRBJ2-3; TRBD2 agrees at 9 bases. Trimming removed 6 bases from V and 5 bases from J; junction bases left unmatched: 9. There are 15 residues in the CDR3. CDR1 is WNHNN and CDR2 is SYGVQD in the germline V gene (reference sequence). In DNA form, the CDR3 reads TGCGCCAGCAGCCTTAGCGGGAGCGGTAAAGATACGCAGTATTTT. This sequence encodes CASSLSGSGKDTQYF.

This clone turned up a few times. The chain is built from TRBV4-3 and TRBJ2-2; 8 bases are shared with TRBD2. Germline CDR1 and CDR2: LGHNA and YSLEER. The CDR3 consists of 15 residues. V lost 4 bases and J lost 2; bases outside the gene matches: 3. The CDR3 is CASSLSGANTGELFF. In DNA, the CDR3 is TGCGCCAGCAGCCTTAGCGGGGCTAACACCGGGGAGCTGTTTTTT.

This clone was observed a handful of times. V is TRBV9 and J is TRBJ2-5; TRBD2 aligns across 8 bases. Germline CDR1 SGDLS, CDR2 YYNGEE. With V trimmed by 6 bases and J by 5 bases, 12 bases remained unmatched. CDR3 length: 15 residues. Here the CDR3 DNA reads TGTGCCAGCACCCGTGGCGGGAGGACACTTGAGACCCAGTACTTC. Residues: CASTRGGRTLETQYF.